This TCR beta chain was captured in a study of beta chain features in type 1 diabetes. Study-level findings and limits: The naive, central memory and Treg TCRB repertoires of patients appeared to be more similar to one another than those of healthy donors. Lower insertion and higher deletion counts appeared at VDJ junctions in type 1 diabetes patients. TCRB CDR3 length was moderately but significantly reduced in all four CD4+ subsets of Type 1 diabetes patients. Researchers cautioned that cDNA sequencing could over-represent cells with high TCR expression.

The CDR3 sequence is 14 residues long. V lost 6 bases, J lost 2 bases, and 6 bases stayed unmatched. The germline CDR1 and CDR2 sequences are SGHVS and FQNEAQ. A few counts support this clone. Its antigen is unknown. Expressed TCRB transcripts were sequenced after all isolated RNA was converted to cDNA. Here immunoSEQ multiplex PCR was the method, and the copy in TCRdb shows in-frame clones only, minus some. Of hundreds of thousands of clones listed, roughly a tenth are singletons. CD45RO/CCR7/CD25/CD127/CD95/CD27 sorting isolated CD4+ naive, central memory, regulatory and stem cell-like memory cells. The gene calls are TRBV7-8 and TRBJ2-7; TRBD2 matches 8 bases. The sequence was collected from a man aged 25-45 years with type 1 diabetes. The sample was naive CD4+ T cells from blood. DNA for the CDR3: TGTGCCAGCAGTTCAAGCGGGGGTCCCTACGAGCAGTACTTC. Residues: CASSSSGGPYEQYF.